This TCR beta chain stems from a study of technical replicates of blood from a few donors (dated by TCRdb to between 2016 and 2019). The CDR3 covers 16 residues, taking in both the cysteine and the phenylalanine. The entry retains the CDR3 DNA only, 48 bases that are in frame from base 1. Trimming takes 4 bases off V and 4 bases off J; junction bases not matched to a gene: 10. Worth noting for this clone: Which antigen it targets is not known. No base quality values were provided; no much bigger clone lies one nucleotide off.

Library preparation was by the immunoSEQ multiplex PCR assay. TCRdb took over this immuneACCESS table, retaining in-frame rearrangements with V and J assigned. Such tables are incomplete; in checked studies, under half of the missing clones stem from an unresolved V gene, and the remainder is unexplained. This sample is represented by 70,000 to 85,000 clones; roughly 95% of them were singletons. The ten largest account for approximately 0.22% of the sample. This sequence uses TRBV23-1 and TRBJ1-5; 7 bases in the middle match TRBD1. Being an ORF, TRBV23-1 has a function that is uncertain. The specimen sequenced was T cells isolated from PBMCs. The TCR sequence derives from a human donor in good health. The CDR3 in this case is CASSLPTGRRNQPQHF. The sequenced DNA is TGCGCCAGCAGTCTCCCGACAGGGCGACGTAATCAGCCCCAGCATTTT.